This is a list of T cell receptor beta chains from one sample in a study of T cell responses to AZD1222 COVID-19 vaccine. Libraries were prepared by immunoSEQ multiplex PCR; TCRdb keeps only in-frame clonotypes and omits some of them. The profile shows about 140,000 clones, around 92% of them singletons. This specimen was peripheral blood, taken 28 days after the second AZD1222 dose. The receptors stem from an adult who received the AZD1222 COVID-19 vaccine. The CDR3 runs from the conserved cysteine through the conserved F or W. A D gene is named only where the DNA matches it firmly. Clone size is shown for a subset of rows, as once, few, many or a class of expanded clone.

abundance	d_gene	v_gene	j_gene	CDR3nt	CDR3aa
few	TRBD1	TRBV5-6	TRBJ1-2	TGTGCCAGCAGCCATCCACCCCCCACAGGGGACCGCTATGGCTACACCTTC	CASSHPPPTGDRYGYTF
few	NA	TRBV18	TRBJ2-7	TGTGCCAGCTCACCACCGAGCTCCTACGAGCAGTACTTC	CASSPPSSYEQYF
NA	TRBD1	TRBV7-3	TRBJ1-2	TGTGCCAGCAACCTGGACAGGGGGCCTGGCTACACCTTC	CASNLDRGPGYTF
NA	NA	TRBV6-4	TRBJ2-1	TGTGCCAGCAGTCCAATTCCGGGCTCCTACAATGAGCAGTTCTTC	CASSPIPGSYNEQFF
NA	NA	TRBV25-1	TRBJ1-1	TGTGCCAGCAGTGATTTGGCTATGAACACTGAAGCTTTCTTT	CASSDLAMNTEAFF
NA	NA	TRBV13	TRBJ2-7	TGTGCCAGCAGCCCCGGGACGAGCTCCTACGAGCAGTACTTC	CASSPGTSSYEQYF
NA	NA	TRBV9	TRBJ2-1	TGTGCCAGCAGCGGCGTCGGGGGACGGTATGAGCAGTTCTTC	CASSGVGGRYEQFF
NA	TRBD2	TRBV6-2/TRBV6-3	TRBJ2-7	TGTGCCAGCAGTTACTTGGCGGGAGGTAACGAGCAGTACTTC	CASSYLAGGNEQYF
NA	TRBD1	TRBV6-2/TRBV6-3	TRBJ1-5	TGTGCCAGCAGTCATCGACAGGGGATTCGGAATCAGCCCCAGCATTTT	CASSHRQGIRNQPQHF
NA	NA	TRBV5-1	TRBJ1-3	TGCGCCAGCAGCTTGGCGACAGACTCTGGAAACACCATATATTTT	CASSLATDSGNTIYF
NA	NA	TRBV19	TRBJ1-2	TGTGCCAGTAGTATAAACATTAACTATGGCTACACCTTC	CASSININYGYTF
NA	NA	TRBV7-9	TRBJ1-4	TGTGCCAGCAGCTTACAGGGGCCAACTAATGAAAAACTGTTTTTT	CASSLQGPTNEKLFF
NA	NA	TRBV29-1	TRBJ1-1	TGCAGCGTTGAGTTGGACAGTCCCACTGAAGCTTTCTTT	CSVELDSPTEAFF
NA	NA	TRBV28	TRBJ2-5	TGTGCCAGCAGTTTAGTACACCTCCAAGAGACCCAGTACTTC	CASSLVHLQETQYF
NA	TRBD1	TRBV28	TRBJ2-2	TGTGCCAGCAGTTCACCGCAGGGGGCGGACACCGGGGAGCTGTTTTTT	CASSSPQGADTGELFF
once	TRBD2	TRBV4-1	TRBJ2-3	TGCGCCAGCAGCCAGTTAGCGGGAGGGCCAGATACGCAGTATTTT	CASSQLAGGPDTQYF
NA	NA	TRBV20-1	TRBJ2-3	TGCAGTGCTCGAATTGCAGATACGCAGTATTTT	CSARIADTQYF
NA	NA	TRBV30	TRBJ2-7	TGTGCCTGGAGCAAGCAGGGCTACGAGCAGTACTTC	CAWSKQGYEQYF
NA	NA	TRBV25-1	TRBJ2-5	TGTGCCAGCAGTGGGCGCAGGGCTACATGGGAGACCCAGTACTTC	CASSGRRATWETQYF
NA	NA	TRBV19	TRBJ1-4	TGTGCCAGTAATGGTCTCAACCAAAAACTGTTTTTT	CASNGLNQKLFF
NA	NA	TRBV6-2/TRBV6-3	TRBJ2-1	TGTGCCAGCAGTTACTTATACAGGGATGGGGGTTCCTACAATGAGCAGTTCTTC	CASSYLYRDGGSYNEQFF
NA	NA	TRBV6-2/TRBV6-3	TRBJ1-5	TGTGCCAGCAGTTTCTTTTACAATCAGCCCCAGCATTTT	CASSFFYNQPQHF
NA	NA	TRBV9	TRBJ2-7	TGTGCCAGCAGCGTGGGGGAGGTCCACGAGCAGTACTTC	CASSVGEVHEQYF
NA	NA	TRBV30	TRBJ1-3	TGTGCCTGGAAGGTGGGTTCAAGCTCTGGAAACACCATATATTTT	CAWKVGSSSGNTIYF
NA	NA	TRBV7-9	TRBJ1-2	TGTGCCAGCAGCTTAGGTCATCGTGGTGGGGAAGACGGCTACACCTTC	CASSLGHRGGEDGYTF